This TCR beta chain originates from a study of blood T cells in healthy people across ages. Turning to the study itself: Template switching picked up about one barcoded beta molecule for each two T cells.

A J-beta primer mix and a sample-barcoded 5' primer were used in a second PCR of about 7 to 12 cycles. Every sample returned 2.5 million or more CDR3-containing paired-end reads. TCRdb independently ran MiXCR on the 5' RACE reads; one entry per CDR3 protein. The data hold roughly 1,300,000 distinct CDR3 sequences, with around 59% observed a single time. The sequenced sample consisted of blood. The origin of this receptor is a man aged 18 to 35 in good health.

CDR3 protein: CASSQDPSPSSTDTQYF. The DNA of the CDR3 is TGCGCCAGCAGCCAAGACCCCTCACCTTCTAGCACAGATACGCAGTATTTT. The chain carries TRBV4-1 and TRBJ2-3; D is uncertain. Germline V CDR1 and CDR2: MGHRA, YSYEKL. CDR3 length equals 17 residues. Trimming removed 0 bases at V and 0 bases at J, with 13 bases between.